The sequence of this T cell receptor (beta chain) was determined in a study of cytotoxic CD8 clonotypes in ibrutinib-treated CLL. Repertoires were generated with immunoSEQ multiplex PCR, while TCRdb's copy carries only in-frame clones and drops some. The data contain some 63,000 clones, less than 95% of them singletons. J was trimmed by 0 bases and V by 4 bases; bases with no gene match: 2. Per germline, CDR1 MRHNA and CDR2 SNTAGT. The CDR3 sequence is 15 residues long. The chain has TRBV6-4 and TRBJ1-5; 8 bases agree with TRBD1. This TCR derives from a human donor with chronic lymphocytic leukemia. The material sequenced was PBMCs, taken after 12 months of ibrutinib treatment. The CDR3 nucleotides read TGTGCCAGCAGTGCCGACAGGGGTAGCAATCAGCCCCAGCATTTT. It codes for CASSADRGSNQPQHF.